The T cell receptor (beta chain) described here comes from a study of T cell repertoires in cytomegalovirus infection (dated by TCRdb to between 2017 and 2020). The study in broad terms: Recently identified HLA-C-restricted CMV epitopes, whose presentation resists viral immunomodulation, were targeted by peptide stimulations together with well-studied HLA-B-restricted epitopes. Donor HLA type was relevant to the analysis, because carriage of CMV infection together with the matching HLA type was indicated by public TCR beta signatures. The study at large found these results: The ex vivo response was dominated by HLA-C-restricted CMV-specific TCR beta clonotypes, which also provided the single most frequent clonotype in two of eight donors. Carriers of CMV infection plus the relevant HLA type were discriminated by the cumulative frequency of public TCR beta family members in the study cohort and in an independent approximately 360-donor cohort.

In light of the paper, this sample's treatment or condition label describes: in vitro stimulation with specific CMV peptide epitopes to enrich CMV-specific T cells. Turning to this clonotype: The target of this receptor is not known. Per-nucleotide qualities are absent, and no much larger clonotype sits a single base away.

The CDR3 runs 14 amino acids, cysteine and phenylalanine included. The CDR3 DNA has 42 bases and is translated from base 1. Trimming removed 3 bases from V and 2 bases from J, leaving 11 bases between the germline ends. The germline V gene encodes CDR1 MNHEY and CDR2 SMNVEV (reference sequence). Sequenced on an Illumina HiSeq 1500. TCRdb passed the public sequencing reads through fastp at Q25 and MiXCR, retaining productive beta sequences. Entries are consolidated by CDR3 protein sequence, retaining the most common genes and DNA. This sample has some 800,000 distinct CDR3 sequences in its table, and 32% of those were observed once. 9.5% to 15% of the sample lies in the top ten.

The sequence was obtained from a human donor in good health (CMV status not recorded). Some clones in this sample may be carry-over from other donors' samples. This sequence uses TRBV27 and TRBJ2-7, and possibly TRBD1, on 6 matching bases. Sequencing was performed on cultured CD8+ T cells from PBMCs, taken from culture after CMV antigen stimulation. The base sequence is TGTGCCAGCAGTTTTGGACAGCCTCCCTACGAGCAGTACTTC. This gives the protein CASSFGQPPYEQYF.